The clone carrying this T cell receptor beta chain has a single count. Its antigen remains unidentified. Trimming cost V 3 bases and J 1 base; bases outside gene matches: 7. Germline CDR1 and CDR2: MNHEY and SMNVEV (reference sequence). CDR3 length: 16 residues. This record belongs to a study of radiotherapy plus CTLA-4 blockade in lung cancer. The overall study: Disease control was seen in about 30% of patients, objective responses in roughly 17%. Study-wide results and caveats: Alongside interferon-beta, early blood T cell clone dynamics were reportedly the best predictor of response.

Some clones are missing from TCRdb's copy, which holds only in-frame ones; the method was immunoSEQ multiplex PCR. Of roughly 32,000 clones listed, roughly 71% were seen once; the top ten hold more than 3.5%. Those patients who had chemo-refractory metastatic non-small-cell lung cancer were given focal radiation along with CTLA-4 blockade through ipilimumab. The TCR was taken from a human donor with non-small cell lung cancer who had stable disease on radiotherapy plus ipilimumab. The gene calls are TRBV27 and TRBJ1-1, with 8 bases identical to TRBD1. Sample: peripheral blood, taken from a patient treated with radiotherapy plus ipilimumab. The DNA for the CDR3 is TGTGCCAGCAGTTTCAGGAGACAGGGGACGAACACTGAAGCTTTCTTT. Protein sequence: CASSFRRQGTNTEAFF.